This T cell receptor (beta chain) came from a study of cytomegalovirus exposure and HLA in healthy donors. Regarding this clone: Its target is not known.

Study findings and constraints: Sequencing probably produced one cluster of sequence variants that were highly shared.

A multiplex PCR was run with 60 Vbeta primers and 13 Jbeta primers. Clones were read by immunoSEQ multiplex PCR, and TCRdb kept only the in-frame ones, dropping some. The sample comprises tens of thousands of clones, about 84% of which are singletons, and more than 1.4% rests with the top ten. The CDR3 is 13 amino acids. The V and J ends lost 5 bases and 6 bases, in that order; junction bases with no gene match: 7. Germline V gives CDR1 SGHTA, CDR2 FQGTGA. The TCR originated in a female donor in good health and CMV-seronegative. The sample taken for sequencing was PBMCs. The chain is built from TRBV7-3 and TRBJ2-7, with TRBD2 identical over 7 bases. The DNA of the CDR3 is TGTGCCAGCAGCACCGGGGGAGGGGTCGAGCAGTACTTC. Translated: CASSTGGGVEQYF. Together with reference TRBV7-3 and TRBJ2-7, the CDR3 gives the full variable domain: GAGVSQTPSNKVTEKGKYVELRCDPISGHTALYWYRQSLGQGPEFLIYFQGTGAADDSGLPNDRFFAVRPEGSVSTLKIQRTERGDSAVYLCASSTGGGVEQYFGPGTRLTVT.